This T cell receptor (beta chain) is drawn from a study of PD-1 blockade in classical Hodgkin lymphoma. The protocol was immunoSEQ multiplex PCR, while the TCRdb copy is restricted to in-frame clones and leaves out a portion. The sample yields roughly 40,000 clones, around 80% seen once. This clone has a handful of counts. Time point reported: cycle 4 day 1 (C4D1), after less than seven weeks of nivolumab. Patients all relapsed after autologous stem cell transplantation, and there was variation in brentuximab vedotin exposure. The CDR3 covers 13 residues. Germline-derived CDR1 and CDR2 are SNHLY and FYNNEI. Deletions cut 8 bases from V and 1 base from J, with 11 bases between.

The sequence was collected from a human donor with classical Hodgkin lymphoma. The V call is TRBV2, the J call TRBJ1-1; D is undetermined. This specimen consisted of peripheral blood mononuclear cells (PBMCs), obtained before the fourth cycle of nivolumab. CDR3 sequence (DNA): TGTGCCAGCGGATGGGCAGAGAACACTGAAGCTTTCTTT. Translation gives CASGWAENTEAFF. The full variable domain, in which reference TRBV2 and TRBJ1-1 provide the parts outside the CDR3, is EPEVTQTPSHQVTQMGQEVILRCVPISNHLYFYWYRQILGQKVEFLVSFYNNEISEKSEIFDDQFSVERPDGSNFTLKIRSTKLEDSAMYFCASGWAENTEAFFGQGTRLTVV.